These 32 T cell receptor beta chains share one sample of origin, sequenced in a study of PD-L1 blockade in urothelial cancer. Clones were sequenced by immunoSEQ multiplex PCR, and TCRdb holds only the in-frame ones, with some missing. The sample includes tens of thousands of clones, less than 90% seen only once; the top ten take 9.2%. The time point is: pretreatment peripheral blood. The sample was PBMCs, taken around atezolizumab (anti-PD-L1) treatment. These receptors originate from a woman in her seventies with urothelial cancer.

The V and J genes are TRBV30 and TRBJ1-2; D is possibly TRBD1 (5 bases). Trimming cost V 0 bases and J 6 bases, with 8 bases left between them. The CDR3 contains 12 residues. CDR1 is GTSNPN, CDR2 SVGIG, per germline (reference sequence). Here the CDR3 DNA reads TGTGCCTGGAGTGTAGGAGGGGATGGCTACACCTTC. This encodes CAWSVGGDGYTF.

The chain couples TRBV5-1 to TRBJ1-4, with a possible D match to TRBD1 (6 bases). V dropped 0 bases and J dropped 3 bases, with 21 bases sitting between them. There are 19 residues in the CDR3. Germline loops: CDR1 SGHRS, CDR2 YFSETQ. CDR3 protein: CASSLVPLSGGAANEKLFF. The DNA of the CDR3 is TGCGCCAGCAGCTTGGTCCCTTTATCGGGGGGCGCAGCTAATGAAAAACTGTTTTTT.

This clone was detected only a few times. V usage is TRBV19 and J usage is TRBJ2-2, with 12 bases lining up with TRBD1. Looked up from germline, CDR1 is LNHDA and CDR2 is SQIVND (reference sequence). Trimming at V came to 3 bases and at J to 5 bases, leaving 7 bases not matched to a gene. The CDR3 has 17 residues. The CDR3 protein is CASSMGTGGARTGELFF. The CDR3 DNA sequence: TGTGCCAGTAGTATGGGGACAGGGGGCGCTAGGACCGGGGAGCTGTTTTTT.

This chain joins TRBV7-9 and TRBJ2-3; D perhaps matches TRBD2 (7 bases). V gave up 0 bases and J gave up 1 base, with 11 bases separating them. The CDR3 sequence is 16 residues long. Germline CDR1 is SEHNR and CDR2 is FQNEAQ (reference sequence). CDR3 coding DNA: TGTGCCAGCAGCTTAGCGGGGGGGCCTGGCACAGATACGCAGTATTTT. This gives the protein CASSLAGGPGTDTQYF.

The rearrangement uses TRBV7-2 and TRBJ2-5, with D maybe TRBD2 (6 bases). The germline V gene encodes CDR1 SGHTA and CDR2 FQGNSA. V lost 1 base and J lost 7, with 19 bases in between. The CDR3 has 16 amino acids. The CDR3 nucleotides read TGTGCCAGCAGCTTAGGGGTGCGTGGGGACTCTGGGACCCAGTACTTC. Its translation: CASSLGVRGDSGTQYF.

The genes are TRBV9 and TRBJ1-1; possibly TRBD1 for D (5 bases). CDR3 size: 15 residues. CDR1 and CDR2 (germline): SGDLS, YYNGEE. Trimming stripped 1 base from V and 3 bases from J, with 13 bases between. CDR3 loop: CASSVSGYGDTEAFF. The CDR3 DNA is TGTGCCAGCAGCGTATCAGGGTATGGCGACACTGAAGCTTTCTTT.

The chain employs TRBV7-9 and TRBJ1-2; TRBD1 aligns across 7 bases. CDR1 SEHNR and CDR2 FQNEAQ come from the germline V gene (reference sequence). This CDR3 is built from 13 residues. The V segment lost 5 bases and the J segment 5 bases; nucleotides outside the gene matches: 5. This CDR3 reads CASSLQTGYGYTF. The CDR3 region has the DNA TGTGCCAGCAGCCTACAGACAGGGTATGGCTACACCTTC. Full variable domain (outside the CDR3, taken from reference TRBV7-9 and TRBJ1-2): DTGVSQNPRHKITKRGQNVTFRCDPISEHNRLYWYRQTLGQGPEFLTYFQNEAQLEKSRLLSDRFSAERPKGSFSTLEIQRTEQGDSAMYLCASSLQTGYGYTFGSGTRLTVV.

V gene TRBV30 combines with J gene TRBJ1-2; no definite D call. This CDR3 has 11 residues. The germline V and J ends were trimmed by 3 bases and 5 bases, with 7 bases remaining between them. The germline gives CDR1 GTSNPN, CDR2 SVGIG (reference sequence). The CDR3 loop is CAWRTEYGYTF. The CDR3 DNA follows: TGTGCCTGGAGAACAGAGTATGGCTACACCTTC.

The genes are TRBV2 and TRBJ1-1; TRBD1 matches at 9 bases. There are 16 residues in the CDR3. V dropped 5 bases and J dropped 2; count of bases not matched to a gene: 9. Germline CDR1 is SNHLY and CDR2 is FYNNEI. The CDR3 coding sequence is TGTGCCAGCAGTATAACAGGGGGCGCGGGAAACACTGAAGCTTTCTTT. It is translated as CASSITGGAGNTEAFF.

CDR3: CASRASTGATGELFF. For the CDR3, the DNA is TGTGCCAGCAGGGCCTCGACAGGGGCGACCGGGGAGCTGTTTTTT. The chain links TRBV9 to TRBJ2-2; 8 positions agree with TRBD1. The V segment lost 5 bases and the J segment 5 bases; nucleotides outside the gene matches: 8. CDR3 length: 15 amino acids. Looked up from germline, CDR1 is SGDLS and CDR2 is YYNGEE.

DNA of the CDR3: TGTGCCAGCAGCGCAGACAGGGCACCTTCCTACAATGAGCAGTTCTTC. Protein product: CASSADRAPSYNEQFF. The rearrangement links TRBV9 to TRBJ2-1; 7 positions match TRBD1. Germline V gene sequence: CDR1 SGDLS, CDR2 YYNGEE. The CDR3 loop spans 16 amino acids. The junction had 7 bases not matched to a gene; V was cut back by 3 bases and J by 1 base.

The chain carries TRBV28 and TRBJ1-5, with D tentatively TRBD1 (5 bases). V was cut by 2 bases and J by 0 bases, with 8 bases left in between. The CDR3 spans 15 residues. The germline CDR1 and CDR2 sequences are MDHEN and SYDVKM. In nucleotides, the CDR3 is TGTGCCAGCAGTTTACGGGGGGGTAGCAATCAGCCCCAGCATTTT. This sequence encodes CASSLRGGSNQPQHF.

The chain uses TRBV19 and TRBJ1-2; D is undetermined. Germline CDR1 LNHDA, CDR2 SQIVND (reference sequence). The V end was cut by 5 bases, the J end by 7 bases, with 14 bases between. The CDR3 sequence is 13 residues long. The CDR3 DNA reads as TGTGCCAGTAGTTATCGGGGTATCTCTGGCTACACCTTC. This codes for CASSYRGISGYTF.

The chain's CDR3 is CASSTRQGAVTEAFF. The DNA of the CDR3 is TGTGCCAGCAGTACTCGACAGGGGGCTGTCACTGAAGCTTTCTTT. The chain carries TRBV28 and TRBJ1-1; 10 bases are shared with TRBD1. Per the germline V gene, CDR1 is MDHEN and CDR2 is SYDVKM. V lost 5 bases, J lost 4 bases, and 7 bases stayed unmatched. The CDR3 contains 15 residues.

In its sample, this clone was seen a few times. The chain joins TRBV28 to TRBJ1-5; D call uncertain. The germline V gene encodes CDR1 MDHEN and CDR2 SYDVKM. Trimming stripped 3 bases from V and 11 bases from J, with 11 bases between. The CDR3 is made up of 12 amino acids. CDR3 amino acids: CASSLYRTAQHF. The CDR3 DNA reads TGTGCCAGCAGTTTGTACAGAACGGCCCAGCATTTT.

This chain connects TRBV5-4 to TRBJ2-2; D gene uncertain. CDR3 length: 12 amino acids. V lost 4 bases to trimming and J lost 3 bases, with 4 bases between them. Germline V gene data show CDR1 as SGHNT and CDR2 as YYREEE (reference sequence). The CDR3: CASSLDTGELFF. DNA of the CDR3: TGTGCCAGCAGCCTAGACACCGGGGAGCTGTTTTTT.

V usage is TRBV28 and J usage is TRBJ2-7; tentatively, D is TRBD2 (6 bases). Germline CDR1 MDHEN, CDR2 SYDVKM. The CDR3 has 11 amino acids. The V and J ends lost 8 bases and 5 bases respectively, with 10 bases between them. CDR3 residues: CASGGLHEQYF. CDR3 DNA: TGTGCCAGCGGGGGACTCCACGAGCAGTACTTC.

This clone is a singleton in its sample. The chain joins TRBV4-2 to TRBJ2-1; D is unclear. This CDR3 region has 13 residues. Trimming stripped 2 bases from V and 8 bases from J, with 10 bases between. Germline V gives CDR1 LGHNA, CDR2 YNFKEQ. This chain's CDR3 is CASSQIIVDEQFF. CDR3 nucleotides: TGTGCCAGCAGCCAAATCATAGTAGATGAGCAGTTCTTC.

This clone was seen once. The rearrangement links TRBV4-1 to TRBJ2-7, with 10 bases matching TRBD1. The CDR3 is 16 amino acids. V lost 3 bases, J lost 4 bases, and 9 bases stayed unmatched. Germline assignment: CDR1 MGHRA and CDR2 YSYEKL. This CDR3 reads CASSHDNPGQGYEQYF. Here the CDR3 DNA reads TGCGCCAGCAGCCATGATAATCCGGGACAGGGGTACGAGCAGTACTTC.

The rearrangement joins TRBV7-2 to TRBJ1-1, with no clear D. V lost 0 bases and J 5 bases, leaving 13 bases between the germline ends. Per germline, CDR1 SGHTA and CDR2 FQGNSA. The CDR3 consists of 15 residues. Here the CDR3 DNA reads TGTGCCAGCAGCTTAGCACGGTCTTTTGGTACTGAAGCTTTCTTT. Its translation: CASSLARSFGTEAFF.

The V gene is TRBV5-1, the J gene TRBJ2-2; 7 bases are a match to TRBD2. The junction had 3 bases not matched to a gene; V was cut back by 4 bases and J by 0 bases. Germline CDR1 is SGHRS and CDR2 is YFSETQ. This CDR3 spans 15 amino acids. The CDR3 DNA follows: TGCGCCAGCAGCCCAGCGGGGTCGAACACCGGGGAGCTGTTTTTT. This encodes CASSPAGSNTGELFF.

V and J are TRBV7-9 and TRBJ2-3, with TRBD2 matching over 7 bases. Unmatched junction bases numbered 7, after V lost 3 bases and J lost 4 bases. The germline V gene encodes CDR1 SEHNR and CDR2 FQNEAQ (reference sequence). The CDR3 is 15 residues long. The CDR3, as DNA: TGTGCCAGCAGCTTGGCGGGAGTCGGCGCAGATACGCAGTATTTT. The encoded protein is CASSLAGVGADTQYF.

The gene calls are TRBV19 and TRBJ2-6; 8 nucleotides line up with TRBD1. Per the germline V gene, CDR1 is LNHDA and CDR2 is SQIVND (reference sequence). The V and J ends lost 3 bases and 4 bases, in that order; junction bases with no gene match: 8. This CDR3 spans 17 amino acids. CDR3 nucleotide sequence: TGTGCCAGTAGTATCTATCGCAGGGGGCGCGGGGCCAACGTCCTGACTTTC. This sequence encodes CASSIYRRGRGANVLTF.

The chain links TRBV18 to TRBJ2-2, with 10 bases matching TRBD2. The germline gives CDR1 KGHSH, CDR2 LQKENI. The CDR3 is 18 residues long. V trimming: 1 base; J trimming: 5 bases; junction bases outside the gene matches: 10. CDR3 loop: CASSPLPLAGEQTGELFF. The CDR3 DNA is TGTGCCAGCTCACCACTTCCCCTAGCGGGAGAGCAGACCGGGGAGCTGTTTTTT.

Only one count was recorded for this clone. The chain couples TRBV10-3 to TRBJ2-1, with 13 bases fitting TRBD2. This CDR3 comprises 18 residues. From germline, CDR1 is ENHRY and CDR2 SYGVKD. V lost 1 base to trimming and J lost 0 bases; unmatched junction nucleotides: 3. CDR3 in amino acids: CAISELWTSGSSYNEQFF. CDR3 in DNA: TGTGCCATCAGTGAGTTGTGGACTAGCGGGAGCTCCTACAATGAGCAGTTCTTC.

This sequence joins TRBV6-1 and TRBJ1-5; 9 bases map to TRBD1. The CDR3 consists of 15 residues. The J segment lost 6 bases and the V segment lost 6 bases, leaving 9 bases of the junction unmatched. The germline gives CDR1 MNHNS, CDR2 SASEGT. The CDR3 coding sequence is TGTGCCAGCAGCCTGGGGGGACAGGGACTTCAGCCCCAGCATTTT. This codes for CASSLGGQGLQPQHF.

The genes are TRBV5-1 and TRBJ2-1, with 16 bases identical to TRBD2. This CDR3 region has 22 residues. V lost 6 bases, J lost 7 bases, and 25 bases stayed unmatched. Germline CDR1 and CDR2: SGHRS and YFSETQ. The CDR3 region has the DNA TGCGCCAGCACCGACCCAACGCTACGCGGGACTAGCGGGAGGGCCAGAGGAAATGAGCAGTTCTTC. Residues: CASTDPTLRGTSGRARGNEQFF.

This CDR3 is CASSAPNPGTTAYEQYF. CDR3 nucleotide sequence: TGTGCCAGCAGTGCCCCTAATCCCGGGACTACTGCCTACGAGCAGTACTTC. The V call is TRBV28, the J call TRBJ2-7, with TRBD2 matching over 7 bases. V lost 5 bases and J lost 2; bases outside the gene matches: 15. The CDR3 extends over 17 amino acids. Germline V gives CDR1 MDHEN, CDR2 SYDVKM. The full variable domain, its missing parts supplied by reference TRBV28 and TRBJ2-7, is DVKVTQSSRYLVKRTGEKVFLECVQDMDHENMFWYRQDPGLGLRLIYFSYDVKMKEKGDIPEGYSVSREKKERFSLILESASTNQTSMYLCASSAPNPGTTAYEQYFGPGTRLTVT.

Here the CDR3 DNA reads TGCGCCAGCAGCCAAGAAGCGGAGACAGGCGGTGAGCAGTTCTTC. Protein product: CASSQEAETGGEQFF. The chain employs TRBV4-1 and TRBJ2-1; tentatively, D is TRBD1 (6 bases). Germline CDR1 is MGHRA and CDR2 is YSYEKL. V lost 0 bases to trimming and J lost 9 bases, with 15 bases between them. This CDR3 has 15 residues.

The chain recombines TRBV5-4 with TRBJ2-2, with 12 nucleotides matching TRBD2. Germline V gene sequence: CDR1 SGHNT, CDR2 YYREEE (reference sequence). V lost 4 bases to trimming and J lost 3 bases; unmatched junction nucleotides: 4. The CDR3 is made up of 16 amino acids. The CDR3 DNA reads as TGTGCCAGCAGCCGGACTAGCGGGATTGACACCGGGGAGCTGTTTTTT. It is translated as CASSRTSGIDTGELFF.

The CDR3 bases are TGTGCCAGAAGCTTCTCCGGGACAGGGGGGCCGGAAGCTTTCTTT. Translating it yields CARSFSGTGGPEAFF. The chain employs TRBV5-3 and TRBJ1-1; 11 bases match TRBD1. TRBV5-3 is an ORF; its function is uncertain. The CDR3 length is 15 residues. V trimming: 2 bases; J trimming: 8 bases; junction bases outside the gene matches: 8.

The chain carries TRBV18 and TRBJ1-2, with 10 bases aligning to TRBD1. The V gene end was trimmed by 5 bases and the J gene end by 6 bases; junction bases not matched to a gene: 9. The CDR3 length is 15 residues. Germline loops: CDR1 KGHSH, CDR2 LQKENI. The CDR3 sequence: CASSSGQGDHHGYTF. The CDR3 DNA reads as TGTGCCAGCTCATCAGGACAGGGGGATCATCATGGCTACACCTTC.